The 2 T cell receptor beta chains presented below share a single source sample, sequenced in a study of T-cell reconstitution after alpha-beta-depleted transplantation in children. The TCRbeta library was prepared with unique molecular identifiers. Using its own MiXCR run on the PCR reads, TCRdb lists one record per CDR3 protein. This sample has 15,000 or so distinct CDR3 sequences, with 4.5% to 6% found just once. Sequenced here: PBMCs, sampled before TCRalphabeta/CD19-depleted stem cell transplant. The source is a boy aged 5-17 years with acute lymphoblastic leukemia, due to receive a stem cell transplant.

The rearrangement links TRBV11-2 to TRBJ2-3; the D gene is possibly TRBD2 (7 bases). Germline V gene data show CDR1 as SGHAT and CDR2 as FQNNGV. The germline V and J ends were trimmed by 0 bases and 1 base, with 14 bases remaining between them. The CDR3 is 17 amino acids. The CDR3 bases are TGTGCCAGCAGCTTAGACCTGAGGGGGGGGGGCACAGATACGCAGTATTTT. Its translation is CASSLDLRGGGTDTQYF.

The rearrangement links TRBV6-4 to TRBJ1-5; D gene ambiguous. V dropped 5 bases and J dropped 4 bases, with 15 bases sitting between them. Germline V gene sequence: CDR1 MRHNA, CDR2 SNTAGT. The CDR3 is 15 residues long. CDR3 sequence (DNA): TGTGCCAGCAGTCTCCCAGCCGGTCTGAATCAGCCCCAGCATTTT. Amino acids: CASSLPAGLNQPQHF.